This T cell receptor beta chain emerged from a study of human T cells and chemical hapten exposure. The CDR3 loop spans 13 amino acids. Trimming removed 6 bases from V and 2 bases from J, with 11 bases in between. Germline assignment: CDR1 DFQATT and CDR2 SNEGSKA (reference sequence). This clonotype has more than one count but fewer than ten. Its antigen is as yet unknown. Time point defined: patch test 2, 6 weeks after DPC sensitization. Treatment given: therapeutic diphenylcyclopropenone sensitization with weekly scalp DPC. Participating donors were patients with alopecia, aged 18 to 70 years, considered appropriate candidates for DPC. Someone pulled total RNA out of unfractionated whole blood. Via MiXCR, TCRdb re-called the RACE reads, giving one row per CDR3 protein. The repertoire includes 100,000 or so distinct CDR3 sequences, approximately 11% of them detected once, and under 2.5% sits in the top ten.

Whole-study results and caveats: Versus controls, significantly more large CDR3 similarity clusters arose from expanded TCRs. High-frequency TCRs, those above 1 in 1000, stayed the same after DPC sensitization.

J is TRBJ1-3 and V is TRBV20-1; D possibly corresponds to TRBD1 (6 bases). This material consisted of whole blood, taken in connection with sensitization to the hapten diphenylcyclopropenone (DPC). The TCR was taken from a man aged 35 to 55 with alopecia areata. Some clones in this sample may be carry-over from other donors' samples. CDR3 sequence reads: CSASQGTGNTIYF. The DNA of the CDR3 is TGCAGTGCCTCCCAGGGGACTGGAAACACCATATATTTT.